This TCR beta chain was captured in a study of T-cell reconstitution after alpha-beta-depleted transplantation in children (dated by TCRdb to 2016 to 2018). In the study overall: Using TCR repertoire profiling, the study followed T-cell immune reconstitution in a quantitative way in children after TCRalphabeta/CD19-depleted allogeneic hematopoietic cell transplantation.

Libraries were built with PCR. Instrument on record: Illumina HiSeq 2500. TCR libraries were prepared with molecular barcoding, using unique molecular identifiers to normalize TCRbeta repertoire quantification. Clones were called with MiXCR by TCRdb after fastp trimmed the public reads at Q25, and only in-frame beta chains were retained. When rows share a CDR3 protein, they turn into one entry using the most common DNA and genes. The sample table contains around 440,000 distinct CDR3 sequences; only one count was recorded for more than 9% of them. The ten most abundant clones make up roughly 2.1% of the sample. The intended sense of this specimen's treatment or condition label: allogeneic hematopoietic cell transplantation with graft depleted of TCRalphabeta T cells and CD19 B cells. The children who served as transplant recipients had been given grafts of TCRalphabeta/CD19-depleted allogeneic hematopoietic cells.

V and J are truncated by 3 bases and 5 bases respectively, leaving an intervening sequence of 12 bases. The CDR3, from cysteine to phenylalanine, totals 14 residues. Only CDR3 DNA is held: 42 bases, read in frame from base 1. The germline V gene specifies SGHTA as CDR1 and FQGNSA as CDR2. This clonotype was observed many times. Its antigen has not been determined. No much larger clone is present one base from it, and per-base qualities are unavailable. Here is what the overall study found, with its caveats: In some patients, the high TCRbeta diversity seen at day 60 was put down to recipient T cells and intrathymic progenitors that had survived conditioning. Over the following months the frequencies of hyperexpanded clones went down, and after one year T-cell counts and TCRbeta diversity were mostly credited to newly produced T cells. The apparently early recovery of alphabetaT-cell counts about two months after transplant reportedly depended on only several hundred rapidly expanded clones that came from non-depleted graft cells.

The chain employs TRBV7-2 and TRBJ2-3; TRBD1 could be the D gene, as 5 bases match. The sequenced sample was PBMCs, obtained before TCRalphabeta/CD19-depleted stem cell transplant. This clonotype was sampled from a child aged 2 to 15 with inherited bone marrow failure, due to receive a stem cell transplant. In nucleotides, the sequence is TGTGCCAGCAGCTTGGGGCCAATCGAAGATACGCAGTATTTT. It codes for CASSLGPIEDTQYF.